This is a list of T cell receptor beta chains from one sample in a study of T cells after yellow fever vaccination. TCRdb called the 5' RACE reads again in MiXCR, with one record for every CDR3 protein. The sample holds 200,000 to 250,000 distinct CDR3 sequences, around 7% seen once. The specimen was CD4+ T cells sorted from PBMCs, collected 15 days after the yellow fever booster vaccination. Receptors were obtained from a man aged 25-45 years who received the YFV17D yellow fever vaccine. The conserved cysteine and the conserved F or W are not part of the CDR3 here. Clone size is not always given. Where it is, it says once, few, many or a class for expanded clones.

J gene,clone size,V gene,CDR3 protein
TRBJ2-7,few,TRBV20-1,SAQTGYEQY
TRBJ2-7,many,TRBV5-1,ASSTSGAYEQY
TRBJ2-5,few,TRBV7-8,ASREIGETQY
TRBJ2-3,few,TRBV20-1,SANRPPDTQY
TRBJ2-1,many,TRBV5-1,ASSSPGTSGLSYNEQF
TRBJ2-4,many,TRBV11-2,ASSLDGGIAKNIQY
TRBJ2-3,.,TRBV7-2,ASSPMGPSTDTQY
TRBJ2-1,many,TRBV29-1,SLRLGGDEQF
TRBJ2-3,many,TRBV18,ASSPRLTDTQY
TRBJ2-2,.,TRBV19,ASSIGQHTGELF
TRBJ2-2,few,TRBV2,ASSVVRGNTGELF